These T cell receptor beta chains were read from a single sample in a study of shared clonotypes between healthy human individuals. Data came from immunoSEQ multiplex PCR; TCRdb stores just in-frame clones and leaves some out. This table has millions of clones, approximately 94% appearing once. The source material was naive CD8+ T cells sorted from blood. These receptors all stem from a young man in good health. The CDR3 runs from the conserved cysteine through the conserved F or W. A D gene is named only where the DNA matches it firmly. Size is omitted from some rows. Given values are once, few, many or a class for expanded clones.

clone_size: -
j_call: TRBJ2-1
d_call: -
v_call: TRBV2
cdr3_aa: CASSQGTVGEQFF
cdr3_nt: TGTGCCAGCAGCCAGGGAACGGTAGGTGAGCAGTTCTTC

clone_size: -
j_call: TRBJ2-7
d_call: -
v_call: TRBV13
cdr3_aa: CASSLGGYYEQYF
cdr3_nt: TGTGCCAGCAGCTTAGGGGGCTACTACGAGCAGTACTTC

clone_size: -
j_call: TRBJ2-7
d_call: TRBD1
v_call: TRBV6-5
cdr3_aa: CASSYSSAGGYEQYF
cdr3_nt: TGTGCCAGCAGTTACTCGTCGGCAGGGGGATACGAGCAGTACTTC

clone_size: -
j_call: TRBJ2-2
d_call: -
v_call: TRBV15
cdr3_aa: CATETLNTGELFF
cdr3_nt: TGTGCCACCGAGACACTCAACACCGGGGAGCTGTTTTTT

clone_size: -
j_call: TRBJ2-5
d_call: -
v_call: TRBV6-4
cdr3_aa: CFPDPHETQYF
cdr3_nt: TGTTTCCCTGATCCTCACGAGACCCAGTACTTC

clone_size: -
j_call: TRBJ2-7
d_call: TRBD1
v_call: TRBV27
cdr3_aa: CASSSGQLYEQYF
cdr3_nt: TGTGCCAGCAGTTCGGGACAGCTATACGAGCAGTACTTC

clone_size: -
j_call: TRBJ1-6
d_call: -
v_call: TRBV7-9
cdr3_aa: CASSLEFGVSPLHF
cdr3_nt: TGTGCCAGCAGCTTAGAATTCGGGGTATCACCCCTCCACTTT

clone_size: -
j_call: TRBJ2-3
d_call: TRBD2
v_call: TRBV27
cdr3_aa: CASSLLTSGAGTDTQYF
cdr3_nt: TGTGCCAGCAGTTTGCTAACTAGCGGGGCGGGCACAGATACGCAGTATTTT

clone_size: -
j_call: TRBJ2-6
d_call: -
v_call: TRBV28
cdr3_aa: CASSRGTAGANVLTF
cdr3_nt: TGTGCCAGCAGTCGGGGGACAGCGGGGGCCAACGTCCTGACTTTC

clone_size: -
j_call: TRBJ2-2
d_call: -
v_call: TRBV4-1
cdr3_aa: CASSLQEGSTGELFF
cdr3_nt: TGCGCCAGCAGCCTACAAGAGGGAAGTACCGGGGAGCTGTTTTTT

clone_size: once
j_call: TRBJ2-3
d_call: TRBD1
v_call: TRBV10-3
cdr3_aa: CAISEWDRGRADTQYF
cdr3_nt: TGTGCCATCAGTGAGTGGGACAGGGGGAGGGCAGATACGCAGTATTTT

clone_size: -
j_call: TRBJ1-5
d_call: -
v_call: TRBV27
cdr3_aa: CASSLMGGEQPQHF
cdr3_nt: TGTGCCAGCAGTTTAATGGGGGGAGAGCAGCCCCAGCATTTT

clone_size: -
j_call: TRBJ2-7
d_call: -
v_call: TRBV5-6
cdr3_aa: CASSFGPGSYEQYF
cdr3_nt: TGTGCCAGCAGCTTTGGACCCGGCTCCTACGAGCAGTACTTC

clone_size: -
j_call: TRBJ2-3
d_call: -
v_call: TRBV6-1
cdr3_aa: CASSELDTQYF
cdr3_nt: TGTGCCAGCAGTGAACTAGATACGCAGTATTTT

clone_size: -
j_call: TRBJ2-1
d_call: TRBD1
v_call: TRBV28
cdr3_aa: CASSTDQTGGGEQFF
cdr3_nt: TGTGCCAGCAGTACCGATCAAACAGGGGGTGGTGAGCAGTTCTTC

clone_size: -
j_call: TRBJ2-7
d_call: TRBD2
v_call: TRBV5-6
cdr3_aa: CASSLDAGEGEQYF
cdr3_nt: TGTGCCAGCAGCTTGGATGCGGGAGAGGGCGAGCAGTACTTC

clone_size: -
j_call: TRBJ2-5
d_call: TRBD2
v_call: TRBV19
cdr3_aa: CASSGAGGQETQYF
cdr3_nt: TGTGCCAGTAGTGGAGCGGGGGGACAAGAGACCCAGTACTTC

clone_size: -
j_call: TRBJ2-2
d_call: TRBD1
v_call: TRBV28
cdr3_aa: CASSSDREGAGELFF
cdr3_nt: TGTGCCAGCAGCTCGGACAGGGAAGGGGCCGGGGAGCTGTTTTTT

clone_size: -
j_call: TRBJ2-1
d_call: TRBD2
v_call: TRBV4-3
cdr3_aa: CASSQLLASGRAVSDEQFF
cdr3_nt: TGCGCCAGCAGCCAATTATTGGCTAGCGGGAGGGCCGTATCCGATGAGCAGTTCTTC

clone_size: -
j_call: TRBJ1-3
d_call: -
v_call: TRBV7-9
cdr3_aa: CASSSPLQESPSGNTIYF
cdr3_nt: TGTGCCAGCAGCTCGCCCCTACAGGAGAGCCCCTCTGGAAACACCATATATTTT

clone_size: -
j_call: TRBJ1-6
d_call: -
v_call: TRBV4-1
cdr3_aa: CASSQEGVFASPLHF
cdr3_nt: TGCGCCAGCAGCCAAGAGGGGGTTTTTGCTTCACCCCTCCACTTT

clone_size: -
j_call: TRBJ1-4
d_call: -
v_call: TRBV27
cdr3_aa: CASSPDRNEKLFF
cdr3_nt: TGTGCCAGCAGTCCCGACAGAAATGAAAAACTGTTTTTT

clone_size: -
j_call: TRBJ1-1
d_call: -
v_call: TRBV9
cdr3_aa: CASSVGGWLDTEAFF
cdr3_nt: TGTGCCAGCAGCGTAGGGGGATGGCTTGACACTGAAGCTTTCTTT

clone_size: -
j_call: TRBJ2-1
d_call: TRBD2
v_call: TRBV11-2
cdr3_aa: CASSPTSGRYNEQFF
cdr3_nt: TGTGCCAGCAGCCCGACTAGCGGGAGGTATAATGAGCAGTTCTTC

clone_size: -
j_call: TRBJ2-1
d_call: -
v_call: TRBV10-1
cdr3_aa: CASSELGDNEQFF
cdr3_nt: TGCGCCAGCAGTGAGCTCGGGGACAATGAGCAGTTCTTC

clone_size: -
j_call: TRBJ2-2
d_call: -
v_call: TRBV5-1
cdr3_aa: CASSPTGLGGELFF
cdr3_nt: TGCGCCAGCAGCCCGACGGGGCTCGGCGGGGAGCTGTTTTTT

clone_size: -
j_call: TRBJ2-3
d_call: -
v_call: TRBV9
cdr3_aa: CASSVAVLDADTQYF
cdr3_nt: TGTGCCAGCAGCGTAGCTGTGCTAGACGCAGATACGCAGTATTTT

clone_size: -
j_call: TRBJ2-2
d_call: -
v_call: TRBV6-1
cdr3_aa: CASSGTGELFF
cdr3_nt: TGTGCCAGCAGTGGTACAGGGGAGCTGTTTTTT

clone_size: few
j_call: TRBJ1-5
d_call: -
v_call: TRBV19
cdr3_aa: CASSIDLEAQPQHF
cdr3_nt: TGTGCCAGTAGTATAGATCTGGAGGCTCAGCCCCAGCATTTT

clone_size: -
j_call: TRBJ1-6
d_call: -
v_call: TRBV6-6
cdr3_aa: CASSSAGVDSPLHF
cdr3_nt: TGTGCCAGCAGCTCGGCCGGGGTAGATTCACCCCTCCACTTT

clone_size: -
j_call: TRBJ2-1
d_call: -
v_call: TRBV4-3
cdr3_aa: CASSQDSSAGNEQFF
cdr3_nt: TGCGCCAGCAGCCAAGATAGCTCCGCTGGGAATGAGCAGTTCTTC

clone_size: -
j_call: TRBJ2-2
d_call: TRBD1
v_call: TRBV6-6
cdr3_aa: CASSGTGSTGELFF
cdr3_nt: TGTGCCAGCAGTGGGACAGGGAGCACCGGGGAGCTGTTTTTT

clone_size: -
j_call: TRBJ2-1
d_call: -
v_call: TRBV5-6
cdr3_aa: CASSWQPYNEQFF
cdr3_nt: TGTGCCAGCAGTTGGCAGCCCTACAATGAGCAGTTCTTC

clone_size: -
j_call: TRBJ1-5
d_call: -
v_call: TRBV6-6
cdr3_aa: CASSYSGEGVGPQHF
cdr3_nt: TGTGCCAGCAGTTACTCCGGGGAAGGTGTCGGGCCCCAGCATTTT

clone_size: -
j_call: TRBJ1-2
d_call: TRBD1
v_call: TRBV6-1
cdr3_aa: CASRAGQGYGYTF
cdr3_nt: TGTGCCAGCAGGGCCGGACAGGGATATGGCTACACCTTC